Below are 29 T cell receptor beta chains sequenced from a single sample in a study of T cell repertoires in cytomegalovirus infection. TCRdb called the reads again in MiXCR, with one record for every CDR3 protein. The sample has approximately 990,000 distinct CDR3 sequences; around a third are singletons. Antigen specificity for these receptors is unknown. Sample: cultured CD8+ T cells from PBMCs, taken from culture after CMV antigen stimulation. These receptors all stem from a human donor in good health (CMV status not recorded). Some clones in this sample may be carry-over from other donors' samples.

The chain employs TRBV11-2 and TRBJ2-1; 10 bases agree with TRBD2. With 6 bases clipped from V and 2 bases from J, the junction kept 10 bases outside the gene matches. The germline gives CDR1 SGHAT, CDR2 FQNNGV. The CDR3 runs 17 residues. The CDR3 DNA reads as TGTGCCAGCAGTGCTAGCGGGGGACTCCGGGCCTACAATGAGCAGTTCTTC. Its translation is CASSASGGLRAYNEQFF.

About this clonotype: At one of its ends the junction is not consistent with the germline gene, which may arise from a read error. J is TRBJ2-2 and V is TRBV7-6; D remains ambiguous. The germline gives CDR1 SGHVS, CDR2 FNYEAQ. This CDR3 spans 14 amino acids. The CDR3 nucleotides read TGTGTCAGCAGCTTAGGTCGAGGTTCCGGGGAGCTGTTTTTT. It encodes CVSSLGRGSGELFF.

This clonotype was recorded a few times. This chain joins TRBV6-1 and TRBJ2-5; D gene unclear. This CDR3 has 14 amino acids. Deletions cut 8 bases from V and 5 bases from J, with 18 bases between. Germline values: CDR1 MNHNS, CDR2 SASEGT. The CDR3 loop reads CASSARTPRETQYF. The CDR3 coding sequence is TGTGCCAGCTCGGCTCGCACCCCACGGGAGACCCAGTACTTC.

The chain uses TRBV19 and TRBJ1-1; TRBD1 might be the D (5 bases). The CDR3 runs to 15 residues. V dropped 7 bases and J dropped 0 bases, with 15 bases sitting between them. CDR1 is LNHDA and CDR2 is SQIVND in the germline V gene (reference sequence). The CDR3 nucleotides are TGTGCCAGTACCGTCAACCGGGACGTGAACACTGAAGCTTTCTTT. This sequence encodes CASTVNRDVNTEAFF.

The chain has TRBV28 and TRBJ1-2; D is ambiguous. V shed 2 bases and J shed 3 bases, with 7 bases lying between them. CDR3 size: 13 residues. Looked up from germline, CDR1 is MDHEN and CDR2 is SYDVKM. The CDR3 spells CASSLPGYYGYTF. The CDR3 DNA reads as TGTGCCAGCAGTTTACCGGGGTACTATGGCTACACCTTC.

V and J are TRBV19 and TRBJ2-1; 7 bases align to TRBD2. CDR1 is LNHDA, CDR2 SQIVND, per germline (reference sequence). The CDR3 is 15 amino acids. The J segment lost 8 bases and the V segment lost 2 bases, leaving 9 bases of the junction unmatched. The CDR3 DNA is TGTGCCAGTAGTATACGGGGACGCGGGGGTGATGAGCAGTTCTTC. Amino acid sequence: CASSIRGRGGDEQFF.

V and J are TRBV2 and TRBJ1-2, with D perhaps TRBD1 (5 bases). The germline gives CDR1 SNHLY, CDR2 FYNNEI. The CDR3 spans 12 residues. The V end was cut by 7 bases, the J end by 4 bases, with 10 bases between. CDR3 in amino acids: CASKGRVYGYTF. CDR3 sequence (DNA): TGTGCCAGCAAAGGCAGGGTCTATGGCTACACCTTC.

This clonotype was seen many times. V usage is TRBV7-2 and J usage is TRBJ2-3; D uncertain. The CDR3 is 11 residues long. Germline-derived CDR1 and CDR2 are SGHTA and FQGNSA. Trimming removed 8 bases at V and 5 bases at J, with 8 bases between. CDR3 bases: TGTGCCAGCCTTGCCGGAGATACGCAGTATTTT. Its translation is CASLAGDTQYF.

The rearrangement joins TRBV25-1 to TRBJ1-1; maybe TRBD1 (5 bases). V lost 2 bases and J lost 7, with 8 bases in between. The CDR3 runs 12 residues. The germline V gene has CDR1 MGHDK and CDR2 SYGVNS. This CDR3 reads CASSEIGGEAFF. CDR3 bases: TGTGCCAGCAGTGAAATTGGGGGTGAAGCTTTCTTT.

The CDR3 DNA reads as TGTGCCAGCAGCTTGGGGCCAGATCTTAATTCACCCCTCCACTTT. Its protein is CASSLGPDLNSPLHF. This chain joins TRBV5-4 and TRBJ1-6; the D is unclear. Germline assignment: CDR1 SGHNT and CDR2 YYREEE (reference sequence). The CDR3 is 15 amino acids. V was trimmed by 0 bases and J by 6 bases, leaving 10 bases between them.

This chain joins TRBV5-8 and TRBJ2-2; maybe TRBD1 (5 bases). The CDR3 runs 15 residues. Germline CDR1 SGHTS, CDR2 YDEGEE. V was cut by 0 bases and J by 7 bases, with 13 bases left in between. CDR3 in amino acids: CASSLGQPTYGELFF. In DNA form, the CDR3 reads TGTGCCAGCAGCTTGGGACAGCCTACTTACGGGGAGCTGTTTTTT.

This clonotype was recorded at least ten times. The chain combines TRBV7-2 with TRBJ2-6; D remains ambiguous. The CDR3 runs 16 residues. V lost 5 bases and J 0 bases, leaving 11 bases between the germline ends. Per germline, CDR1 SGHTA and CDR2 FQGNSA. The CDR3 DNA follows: TGTGCCAGCAGCCCGACTGCAAACTCTGGGGCCAACGTCCTGACTTTC. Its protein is CASSPTANSGANVLTF. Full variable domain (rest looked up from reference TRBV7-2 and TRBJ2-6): GAGVSQSPSNKVTEKGKDVELRCDPISGHTALYWYRQSLGQGLEFLIYFQGNSAPDKSGLPSDRFSAERTGGSVSTLTIQRTQQEDSAVYLCASSPTANSGANVLTFGAGSRLTVL.

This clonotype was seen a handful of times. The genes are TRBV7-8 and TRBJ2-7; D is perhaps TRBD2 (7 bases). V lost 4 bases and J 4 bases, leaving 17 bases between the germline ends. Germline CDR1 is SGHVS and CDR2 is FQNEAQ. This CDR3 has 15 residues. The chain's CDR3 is CASSYRRGGEYEQYF. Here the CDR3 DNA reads TGTGCCAGCAGCTATAGGAGGGGGGGCGAGTACGAGCAGTACTTC.

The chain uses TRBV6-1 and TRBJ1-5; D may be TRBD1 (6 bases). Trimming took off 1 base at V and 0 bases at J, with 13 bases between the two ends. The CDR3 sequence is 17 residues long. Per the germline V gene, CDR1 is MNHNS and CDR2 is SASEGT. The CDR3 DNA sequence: TGTGCCAGCAGTGAAGGAGCCGGGGGACATAGCAATCAGCCCCAGCATTTT. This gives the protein CASSEGAGGHSNQPQHF.

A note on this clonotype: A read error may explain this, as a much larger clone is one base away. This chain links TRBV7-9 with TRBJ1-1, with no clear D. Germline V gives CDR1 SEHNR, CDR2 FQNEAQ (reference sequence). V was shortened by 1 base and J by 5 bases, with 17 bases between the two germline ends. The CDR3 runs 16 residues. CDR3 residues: CASSLGNREEMTEAFF. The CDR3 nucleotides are TGTGCCAGCAGCTTAGGTAACAGAGAGGAGATGACTGAAGCTTTCTTT.

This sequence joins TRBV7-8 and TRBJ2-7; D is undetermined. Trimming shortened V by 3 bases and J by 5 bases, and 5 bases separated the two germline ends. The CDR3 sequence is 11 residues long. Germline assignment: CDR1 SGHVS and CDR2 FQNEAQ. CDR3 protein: CASSLENEQYV. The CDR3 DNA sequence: TGTGCCAGCAGCTTGGAGAACGAGCAGTACGTC.

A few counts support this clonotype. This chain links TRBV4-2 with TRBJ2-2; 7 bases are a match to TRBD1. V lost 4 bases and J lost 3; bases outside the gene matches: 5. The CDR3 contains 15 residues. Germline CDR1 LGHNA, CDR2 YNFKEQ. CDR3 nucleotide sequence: TGTGCCAGCAGCCGGTACAGGGGAGACACCGGGGAGCTGTTTTTT. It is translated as CASSRYRGDTGELFF.

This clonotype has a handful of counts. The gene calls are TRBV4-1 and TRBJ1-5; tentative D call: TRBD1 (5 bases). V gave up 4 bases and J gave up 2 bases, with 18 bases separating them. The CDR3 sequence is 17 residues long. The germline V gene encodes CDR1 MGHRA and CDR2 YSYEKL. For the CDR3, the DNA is TGCGCCAGCAGCCGCCGTTGGGATGGGGCGGGCAATCAGCCCCAGCATTTT. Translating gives CASSRRWDGAGNQPQHF.

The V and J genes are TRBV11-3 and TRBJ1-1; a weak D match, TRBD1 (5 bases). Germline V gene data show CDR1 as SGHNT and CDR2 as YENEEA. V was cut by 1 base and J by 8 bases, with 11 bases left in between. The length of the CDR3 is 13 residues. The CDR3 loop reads CASSLAGADEAFF. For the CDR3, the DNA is TGTGCCAGCAGCTTAGCCGGGGCAGACGAAGCTTTCTTT.

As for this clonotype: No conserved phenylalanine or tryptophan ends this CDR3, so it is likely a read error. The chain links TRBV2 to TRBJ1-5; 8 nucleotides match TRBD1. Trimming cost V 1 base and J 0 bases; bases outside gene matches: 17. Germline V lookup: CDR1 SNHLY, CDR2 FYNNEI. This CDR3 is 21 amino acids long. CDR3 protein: CASSEGFVVSGTGNSNQPQHS. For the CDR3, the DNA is TGTGCCAGCAGTGAAGGGTTCGTCGTGTCCGGGACAGGTAATAGCAATCAGCCCCAGCATTCT.

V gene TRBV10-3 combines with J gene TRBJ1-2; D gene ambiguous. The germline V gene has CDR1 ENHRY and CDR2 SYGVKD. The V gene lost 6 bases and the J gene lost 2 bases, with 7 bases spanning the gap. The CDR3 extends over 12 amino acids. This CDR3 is CAIREVNYGYTF. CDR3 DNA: TGTGCCATCAGGGAGGTAAACTATGGCTACACCTTC.

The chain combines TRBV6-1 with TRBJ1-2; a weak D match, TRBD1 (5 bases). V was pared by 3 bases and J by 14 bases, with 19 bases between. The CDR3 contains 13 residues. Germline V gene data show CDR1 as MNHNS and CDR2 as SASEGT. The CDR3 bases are TGTGCCAGCAGTGACCCTCTCTCCGGGGCTAGGACCTTC. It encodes CASSDPLSGARTF.

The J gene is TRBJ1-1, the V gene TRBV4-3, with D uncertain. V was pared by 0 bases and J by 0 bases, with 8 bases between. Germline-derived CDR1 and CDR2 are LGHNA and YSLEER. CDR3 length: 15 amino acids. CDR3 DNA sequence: TGCGCCAGCAGCCAAGATCTGGCCTTGAACACTGAAGCTTTCTTT. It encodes CASSQDLALNTEAFF.

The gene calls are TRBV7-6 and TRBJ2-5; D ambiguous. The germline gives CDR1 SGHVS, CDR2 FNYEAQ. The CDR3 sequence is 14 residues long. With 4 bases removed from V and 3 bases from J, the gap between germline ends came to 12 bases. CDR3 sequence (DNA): TGTGCCAGCAGCTCCCGAAGACCCGAAGAGACCCAGTACTTC. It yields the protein CASSSRRPEETQYF.

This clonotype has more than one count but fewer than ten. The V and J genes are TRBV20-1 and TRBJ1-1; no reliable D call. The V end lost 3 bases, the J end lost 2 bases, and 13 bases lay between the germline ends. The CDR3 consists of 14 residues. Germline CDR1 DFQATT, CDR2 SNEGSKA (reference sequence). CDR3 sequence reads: CSASEVLRNTEAFF. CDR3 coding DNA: TGCAGTGCTAGCGAGGTCCTCCGAAACACTGAAGCTTTCTTT.

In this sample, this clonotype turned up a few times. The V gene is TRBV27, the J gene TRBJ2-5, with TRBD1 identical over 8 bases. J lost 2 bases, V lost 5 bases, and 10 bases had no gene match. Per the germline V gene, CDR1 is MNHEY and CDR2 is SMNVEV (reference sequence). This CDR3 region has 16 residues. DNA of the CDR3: TGTGCCAGCAGTCACCTCCCGGGACAGGCACAAGAGACCCAGTACTTC. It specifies CASSHLPGQAQETQYF.

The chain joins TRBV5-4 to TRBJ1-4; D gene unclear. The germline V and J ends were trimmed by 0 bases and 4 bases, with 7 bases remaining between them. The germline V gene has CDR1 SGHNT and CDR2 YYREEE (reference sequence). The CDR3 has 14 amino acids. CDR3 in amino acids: CASSLGEFNEKLFF. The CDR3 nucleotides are TGTGCCAGCAGCTTGGGGGAGTTTAATGAAAAACTGTTTTTT.

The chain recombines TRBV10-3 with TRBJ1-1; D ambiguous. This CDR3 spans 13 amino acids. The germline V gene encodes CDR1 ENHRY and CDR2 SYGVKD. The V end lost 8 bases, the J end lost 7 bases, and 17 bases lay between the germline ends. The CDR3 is CAIARPLESEAFF. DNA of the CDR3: TGTGCCATCGCGCGACCCCTTGAAAGTGAAGCTTTCTTT.

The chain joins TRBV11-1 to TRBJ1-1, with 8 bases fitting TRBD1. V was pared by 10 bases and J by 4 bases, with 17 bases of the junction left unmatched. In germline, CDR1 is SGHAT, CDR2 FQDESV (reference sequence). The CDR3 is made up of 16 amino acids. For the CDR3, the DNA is TGTGCCACCGTCGGACAGGGACAATCAACAGGCACTGAAGCTTTCTTT. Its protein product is CATVGQGQSTGTEAFF.